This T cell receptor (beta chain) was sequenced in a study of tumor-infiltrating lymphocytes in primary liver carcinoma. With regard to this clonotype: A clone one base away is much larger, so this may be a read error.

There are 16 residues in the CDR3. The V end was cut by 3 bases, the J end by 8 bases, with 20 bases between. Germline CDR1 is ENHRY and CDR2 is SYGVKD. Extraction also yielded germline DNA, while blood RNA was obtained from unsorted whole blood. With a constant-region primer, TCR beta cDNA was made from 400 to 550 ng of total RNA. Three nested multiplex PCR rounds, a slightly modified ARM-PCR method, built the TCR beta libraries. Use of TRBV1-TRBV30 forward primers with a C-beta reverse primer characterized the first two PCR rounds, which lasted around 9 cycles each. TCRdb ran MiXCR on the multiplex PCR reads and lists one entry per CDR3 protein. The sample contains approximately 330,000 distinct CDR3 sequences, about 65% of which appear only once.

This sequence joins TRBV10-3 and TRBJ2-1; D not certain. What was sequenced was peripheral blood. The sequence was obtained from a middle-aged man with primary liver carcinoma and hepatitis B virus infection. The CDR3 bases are TGTGCCATCAGTGATAGCAGATCGCGGTTGTTCGATGAGCAGTTCTTC. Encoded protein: CAISDSRSRLFDEQFF.